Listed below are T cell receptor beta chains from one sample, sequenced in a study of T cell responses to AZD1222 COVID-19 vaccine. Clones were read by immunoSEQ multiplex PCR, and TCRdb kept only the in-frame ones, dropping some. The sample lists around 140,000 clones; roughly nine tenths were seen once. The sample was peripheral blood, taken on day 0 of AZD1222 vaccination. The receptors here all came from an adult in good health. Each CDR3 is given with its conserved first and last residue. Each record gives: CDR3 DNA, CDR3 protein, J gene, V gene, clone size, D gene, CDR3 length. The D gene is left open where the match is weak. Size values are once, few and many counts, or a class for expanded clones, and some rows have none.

TGTGCCAGCAGCCAAGTATTATCCATTGCCGGCACTGAAGCTTTCTTT | CASSQVLSIAGTEAFF | TRBJ1-1 | TRBV14 | - | - | 16
TGCGCCAGCAGCCATCCACCTCTCGGCGGGAGTAAGGCTGAGCAGTTCTTC | CASSHPPLGGSKAEQFF | TRBJ2-1 | TRBV4-1 | - | TRBD2 | 17
TGTGCCAGCAGTTTACGGGACAATCAGCCCCAGCATTTT | CASSLRDNQPQHF | TRBJ1-5 | TRBV12-3/TRBV12-4 | - | - | 13
TGTGCCAGCAGTTACAGCCGACAGGGGGCGAATGGCTACACCTTC | CASSYSRQGANGYTF | TRBJ1-2 | TRBV6-5 | - | TRBD1 | 15
TGCGCCAGCAGCTTTGCTCCGTCGGGAAGCTACAATGAGCAGTTCTTC | CASSFAPSGSYNEQFF | TRBJ2-1 | TRBV5-1 | - | - | 16
TGTGCCAGCAGTTACCTTCGGGACAGCGCCTACGAGCAGTACTTC | CASSYLRDSAYEQYF | TRBJ2-7 | TRBV6-5 | - | TRBD1 | 15
TGTGCCAGCTCACCAAGACGGGAGGGGACTGAAGCTTTCTTT | CASSPRREGTEAFF | TRBJ1-1 | TRBV18 | - | - | 14
TGTGCCAGCAGCTTAGCGTACACAACTAGCGGGAGTAGGAATGAGCAGTTCTTC | CASSLAYTTSGSRNEQFF | TRBJ2-1 | TRBV7-2 | once | TRBD2 | 18
TGCGCCAGCAGAGGACTAGCGGGAGGGCCCGGGGAGCTGTTTTTT | CASRGLAGGPGELFF | TRBJ2-2 | TRBV5-1 | - | TRBD2 | 15
TGTGCCAGCAGTGACGGACAGGGGGTCGTCGAGCAGTACTTC | CASSDGQGVVEQYF | TRBJ2-7 | TRBV2 | few | TRBD1 | 14
TGTGCCAGCAGTTTATTTTCCAGTGGCTACACCTTC | CASSLFSSGYTF | TRBJ1-2 | TRBV28 | - | - | 12
TGTGCCAGCAGTATTACAGGGGTTCGGGGCTACACCTTC | CASSITGVRGYTF | TRBJ1-2 | TRBV2 | - | TRBD1 | 13
TGTGCCAGCAGCGTCTCCAGCGGGGGCGGCTATGGCTACACCTTC | CASSVSSGGGYGYTF | TRBJ1-2 | TRBV9 | - | - | 15
TGTGCCAGCAGCCTCCAGGGGACAAGGGGGAAACTGGCCACTGAAGCTTTCTTT | CASSLQGTRGKLATEAFF | TRBJ1-1 | TRBV7-2 | - | - | 18
TGTGCCTGGAGGGACAGCTTCAATCAGCCCCAGCATTTT | CAWRDSFNQPQHF | TRBJ1-5 | TRBV30 | few | - | 13
TGCGCCAGCAGCCGGGACAGGGGGCGCACAGATACGCAGTATTTT | CASSRDRGRTDTQYF | TRBJ2-3 | TRBV10-1 | - | TRBD1 | 15
TGTGCCAGTAGTCCCCGGTCCGGGACAGCCTTCGGTGGCTACACCTTC | CASSPRSGTAFGGYTF | TRBJ1-2 | TRBV19 | - | TRBD1 | 16
TGCGCCAGCAGCTTTGGCGGGAGGGAGTGGTCTTTGGGCGAGCAGTACTTC | CASSFGGREWSLGEQYF | TRBJ2-7 | TRBV5-1 | - | TRBD2 | 17
TGTGCCAGCAGCTTAGTGCCTAGCGAGGCCTACGAGCAGTACTTC | CASSLVPSEAYEQYF | TRBJ2-7 | TRBV7-9 | once | - | 15
TGTGCCAGCAGGGAAATAGGACTAGCGCCCAATGAGCAGTTCTTC | CASREIGLAPNEQFF | TRBJ2-1 | TRBV28 | - | TRBD2 | 15
TGTGCTAGTGGTTCAGGGGCCGGGGAGGCTTTCTTT | CASGSGAGEAFF | TRBJ1-1 | TRBV12-5 | few | - | 12
TGTGCCATCAGTGAGGGGATATCCGGGACAGGGGTGCGAAACACCATATATTTT | CAISEGISGTGVRNTIYF | TRBJ1-3 | TRBV10-3 | once | TRBD1 | 18
TGTGCCAGCAGCTTTGCGGGGAGAGCTTTCGAGAATTCACCCCTCCACTTT | CASSFAGRAFENSPLHF | TRBJ1-6 | TRBV7-9 | - | - | 17
TGTGCCACCAGCAGAGATCATGGAATGGATACGCAGTATTTT | CATSRDHGMDTQYF | TRBJ2-3 | TRBV15 | few | - | 14
TGTGCCAGCAGCTTAGTGGGGAAGAATCAGCCCCAGCATTTT | CASSLVGKNQPQHF | TRBJ1-5 | TRBV11-2 | - | - | 14
TGTGCCAGCAGTTACCAGAGTCCCTATGGCTACACCTTC | CASSYQSPYGYTF | TRBJ1-2 | TRBV7-9 | - | - | 13
TGCAGTGCCACATGGAACACTGAAGCTTTCTTT | CSATWNTEAFF | TRBJ1-1 | TRBV20-1 | - | - | 11
TGTGCCAGCAGTTCCCCCGGGGGATCCACTGAAGCTTTCTTT | CASSSPGGSTEAFF | TRBJ1-1 | TRBV6-5 | - | - | 14
TGTGCCAGCAGTTACTCCAGACAGGGGAGCACTGAAGCTTTCTTT | CASSYSRQGSTEAFF | TRBJ1-1 | TRBV6-6 | - | TRBD1 | 15
TGTGCCAGCAGTTACTCGGTAGCCCCCTTCGATACGCAGTATTTT | CASSYSVAPFDTQYF | TRBJ2-3 | TRBV6-2/TRBV6-3 | - | - | 15
TGTGCCAGCAGCTTACAGGGATTGCGCAACACCATATATTTT | CASSLQGLRNTIYF | TRBJ1-3 | TRBV7-2 | - | - | 14
TGTGCCAGCAGCCTATCCGGGCCCCAGCATTTT | CASSLSGPQHF | TRBJ1-5 | TRBV12-3/TRBV12-4 | - | - | 11
TGTGCCAGCAGTGAGGCCCCGTGGACTAGGGAACATTACGAGCAGTACTTC | CASSEAPWTREHYEQYF | TRBJ2-7 | TRBV2 | - | TRBD2 | 17
TGTGCCACCAGCAGTCATCCGACAGGGAACACAGATACGCAGTATTTT | CATSSHPTGNTDTQYF | TRBJ2-3 | TRBV15 | - | TRBD1 | 16
TGTGCCAGCAGCTTAATCACAGGGGGGGAAAAACTGTTTTTT | CASSLITGGEKLFF | TRBJ1-4 | TRBV7-2 | - | TRBD1 | 14
TGTGCCAGCAGCTTAGCCAGGGGTAATGGCTACACCTTC | CASSLARGNGYTF | TRBJ1-2 | TRBV11-2 | - | - | 13
TGTGCCAGCAGCTCGAAAGGCCCTAGCGGGAGGGGAAATGAGCAGTTCTTC | CASSSKGPSGRGNEQFF | TRBJ2-1 | TRBV21-1 | - | - | 17
TGTGCCAGCAGTTTAATCACGGGAGGAAATAGCAATCAGCCCCAGCATTTT | CASSLITGGNSNQPQHF | TRBJ1-5 | TRBV28 | - | - | 17
TGTGCCAGCAGTTACTCCGGACAGGAGGGCTATGGCTACACCTTC | CASSYSGQEGYGYTF | TRBJ1-2 | TRBV6-5 | - | TRBD1 | 15
TGTGCCAGCAGTTACTCCGCCGGCAGGGCTCGAGTCCTGACTTTC | CASSYSAGRARVLTF | TRBJ2-6 | TRBV6-2/TRBV6-3 | - | - | 15
TGTGCCAGCAGCAGGCTCAGGGCACAGGGGGCTTCCTACGAGCAGTACTTC | CASSRLRAQGASYEQYF | TRBJ2-7 | TRBV6-2/TRBV6-3 | - | TRBD1 | 17
TGTGCCAGCAATAGGGAGAACACTGAAGCTTTCTTT | CASNRENTEAFF | TRBJ1-1 | TRBV2 | - | - | 12
TGTGCCAGCAGCGTCCGGCCGCAAGGAGACTCTGGAAACACCATATATTTT | CASSVRPQGDSGNTIYF | TRBJ1-3 | TRBV9 | few | - | 17
TGTGCCAGCAGCCGCATAGAGAACACTGAAGCTTTCTTT | CASSRIENTEAFF | TRBJ1-1 | TRBV6-6 | - | - | 13
TGTGCCAGCAGCTTAATTAGGACTACAGATACGCAGTATTTT | CASSLIRTTDTQYF | TRBJ2-3 | TRBV11-2 | - | - | 14
TGTGCCAGCAGTCTAGCGGGTTACACAGATACGCAGTATTTT | CASSLAGYTDTQYF | TRBJ2-3 | TRBV6-6 | - | TRBD2 | 14
TGTGCCAGCAGCCGCGGACAGGGCCGGGGCTACTATGGCTACACCTTC | CASSRGQGRGYYGYTF | TRBJ1-2 | TRBV5-8 | - | TRBD1 | 16
TGTGCCAGCCGGACAGCCCACTATGGCTACACCTTC | CASRTAHYGYTF | TRBJ1-2 | TRBV6-5 | - | - | 12
TGTGCCAGCAGCTTAGGGACAAATCCCTACGAGCAGTACTTC | CASSLGTNPYEQYF | TRBJ2-7 | TRBV11-3 | - | - | 14
TGCAGCGCTAGCGGGAGGGCCACCGGGGAGCTGTTTTTT | CSASGRATGELFF | TRBJ2-2 | TRBV29-1 | - | TRBD2 | 13
TGTGCCAGCTCACCTTATGGGAACCTAGCCAAAAACATTCAGTACTTC | CASSPYGNLAKNIQYF | TRBJ2-4 | TRBV18 | - | - | 16
TGCGCCAGCAGGTTAGGTCGTGATGAGCAGTTCTTC | CASRLGRDEQFF | TRBJ2-1 | TRBV23-1 | - | - | 12
TGTGCCAGCAGAATGGATTCGAACACTGAAGCTTTCTTT | CASRMDSNTEAFF | TRBJ1-1 | TRBV6-5 | - | - | 13
TGTGCCAGCTCACCAGCCGACAGGGCGATGAACACCGGGGAGCTGTTTTTT | CASSPADRAMNTGELFF | TRBJ2-2 | TRBV18 | - | TRBD1 | 17
TGTGCCAGTAGTATTAACGGGCAGGGATACAATGAGCAGTTCTTC | CASSINGQGYNEQFF | TRBJ2-1 | TRBV19 | - | - | 15
TGTGCCAGCTCACCGGGACTAGCGCGTCACAATGAGCAGTTCTTC | CASSPGLARHNEQFF | TRBJ2-1 | TRBV18 | - | TRBD2 | 15
TGTGCCAGCAGCCCGGGACAGAACCTCAATGAGCAGTTCTTC | CASSPGQNLNEQFF | TRBJ2-1 | TRBV9 | - | TRBD1 | 14
TGTGCCAGCAGTCACCAGGCAGGGGACGGGACTGAAGCTTTCTTT | CASSHQAGDGTEAFF | TRBJ1-1 | TRBV6-2/TRBV6-3 | - | - | 15
TGTGCCAGCAGTTTCTCGGACAGGGCGAACTATGGCTACACCTTC | CASSFSDRANYGYTF | TRBJ1-2 | TRBV28 | - | TRBD1 | 15